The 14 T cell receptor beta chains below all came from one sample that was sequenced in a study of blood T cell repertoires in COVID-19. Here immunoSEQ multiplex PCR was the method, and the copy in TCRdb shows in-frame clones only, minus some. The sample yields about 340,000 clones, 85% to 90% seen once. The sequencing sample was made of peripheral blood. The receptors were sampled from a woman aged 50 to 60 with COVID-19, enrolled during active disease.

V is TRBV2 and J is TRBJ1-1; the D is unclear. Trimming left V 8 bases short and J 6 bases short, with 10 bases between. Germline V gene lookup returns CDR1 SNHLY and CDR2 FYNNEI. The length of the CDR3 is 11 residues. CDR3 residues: CASLKSPEAFF. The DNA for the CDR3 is TGTGCCAGCCTTAAGAGTCCTGAAGCTTTCTTT.

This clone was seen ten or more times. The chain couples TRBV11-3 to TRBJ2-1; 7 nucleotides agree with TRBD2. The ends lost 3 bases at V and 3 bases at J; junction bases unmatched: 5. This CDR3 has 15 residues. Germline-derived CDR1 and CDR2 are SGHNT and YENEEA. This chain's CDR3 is CASSLSSGVYNEQFF. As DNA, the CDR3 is TGTGCCAGCAGCTTGTCGAGCGGGGTCTACAATGAGCAGTTCTTC.

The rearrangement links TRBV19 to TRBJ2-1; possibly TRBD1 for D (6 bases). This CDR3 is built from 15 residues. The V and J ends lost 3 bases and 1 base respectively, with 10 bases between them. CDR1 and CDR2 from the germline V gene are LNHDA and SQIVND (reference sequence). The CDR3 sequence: CASSIGQGSYNEQFF. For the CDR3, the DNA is TGTGCCAGTAGTATCGGGCAGGGGTCCTACAATGAGCAGTTCTTC.

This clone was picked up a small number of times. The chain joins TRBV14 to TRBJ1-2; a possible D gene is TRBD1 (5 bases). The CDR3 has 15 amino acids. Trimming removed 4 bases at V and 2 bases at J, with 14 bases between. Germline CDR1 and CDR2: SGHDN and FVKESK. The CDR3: CASSLPGQGNYGYTF. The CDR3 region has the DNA TGTGCCAGCAGCCTCCCCGGCCAGGGAAACTATGGCTACACCTTC.

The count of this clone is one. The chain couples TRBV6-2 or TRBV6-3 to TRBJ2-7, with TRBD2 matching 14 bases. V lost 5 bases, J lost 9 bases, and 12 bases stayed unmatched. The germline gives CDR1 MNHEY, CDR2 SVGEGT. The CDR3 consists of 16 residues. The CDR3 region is CASSPPRGTSGSMQYF. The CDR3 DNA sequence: TGTGCCAGCAGTCCACCCCGAGGGACTAGCGGGAGTATGCAGTACTTC.

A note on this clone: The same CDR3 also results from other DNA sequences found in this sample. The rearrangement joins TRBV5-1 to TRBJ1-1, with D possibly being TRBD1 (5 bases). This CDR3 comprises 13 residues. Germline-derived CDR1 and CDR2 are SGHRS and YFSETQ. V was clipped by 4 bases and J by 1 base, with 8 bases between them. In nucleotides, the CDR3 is TGCGCCAGCAGCCTTACAGGGAACACTGAAGCTTTCTTT. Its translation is CASSLTGNTEAFF. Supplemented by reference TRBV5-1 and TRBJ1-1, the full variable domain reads KAGVTQTPRYLIKTRGQQVTLSCSPISGHRSVSWYQQTPGQGLQFLFEYFSETQRNKGNFPGRFSGRQFSNSRSEMNVSTLELGDSALYLCASSLTGNTEAFFGQGTRLTVV.

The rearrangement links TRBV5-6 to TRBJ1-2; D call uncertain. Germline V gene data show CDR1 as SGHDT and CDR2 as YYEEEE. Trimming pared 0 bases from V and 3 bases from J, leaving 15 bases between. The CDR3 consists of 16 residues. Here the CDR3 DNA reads TGTGCCAGCAGCTTGGGGCGACGGAGCTCCTACTATGGCTACACCTTC. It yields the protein CASSLGRRSSYYGYTF. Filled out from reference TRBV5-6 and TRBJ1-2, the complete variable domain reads DAGVTQSPTHLIKTRGQQVTLRCSPKSGHDTVSWYQQALGQGPQFIFQYYEEEERQRGNFPDRFSGHQFPNYSSELNVNALLLGDSALYLCASSLGRRSSYYGYTFGSGTRLTVV.

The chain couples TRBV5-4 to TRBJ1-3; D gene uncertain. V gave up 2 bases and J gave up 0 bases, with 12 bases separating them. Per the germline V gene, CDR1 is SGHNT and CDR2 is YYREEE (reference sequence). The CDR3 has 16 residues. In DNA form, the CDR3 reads TGTGCCAGCAGCTTAAGAGGGCTCAACTCTGGAAACACCATATATTTT. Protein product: CASSLRGLNSGNTIYF.

This chain's CDR3 is CASKGGTGENIQYF. CDR3 in DNA: TGCGCCAGCAAGGGCGGGACAGGGGAAAACATTCAGTACTTC. The chain combines TRBV5-1 with TRBJ2-4; 10 nucleotides agree with TRBD1. The CDR3 totals 14 residues. Germline V lookup: CDR1 SGHRS, CDR2 YFSETQ. Germline trimming cut 6 bases from V and 5 bases from J; bases unmatched to any gene: 5.

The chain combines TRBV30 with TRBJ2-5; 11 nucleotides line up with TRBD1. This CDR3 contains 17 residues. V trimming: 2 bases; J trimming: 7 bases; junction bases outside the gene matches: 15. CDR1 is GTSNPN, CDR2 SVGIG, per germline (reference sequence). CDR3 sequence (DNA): TGTGCCTGGAGTTTGGACAGGGGGCGATTAGCGTTGGGGACCCAGTACTTC. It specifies CAWSLDRGRLALGTQYF.

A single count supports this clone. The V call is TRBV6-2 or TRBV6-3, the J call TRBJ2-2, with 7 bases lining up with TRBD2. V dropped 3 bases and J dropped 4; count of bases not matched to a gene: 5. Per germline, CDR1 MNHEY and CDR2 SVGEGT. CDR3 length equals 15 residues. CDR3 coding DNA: TGTGCCAGCAGTTATCGGAGGGAGGGCACCGGGGAGCTGTTTTTT. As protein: CASSYRREGTGELFF.

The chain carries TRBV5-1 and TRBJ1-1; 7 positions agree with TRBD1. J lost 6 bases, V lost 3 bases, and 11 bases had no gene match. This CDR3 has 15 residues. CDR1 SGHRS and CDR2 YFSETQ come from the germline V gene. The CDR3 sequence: CASSSRTGTGAEAFF. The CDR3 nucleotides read TGCGCCAGCAGCTCGAGGACAGGCACAGGGGCTGAAGCTTTCTTT.

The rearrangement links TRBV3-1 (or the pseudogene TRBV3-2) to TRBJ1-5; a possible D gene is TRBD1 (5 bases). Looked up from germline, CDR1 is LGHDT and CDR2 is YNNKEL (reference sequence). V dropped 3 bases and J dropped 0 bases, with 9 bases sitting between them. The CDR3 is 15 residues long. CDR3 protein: CASSQTVDSNQPQHF. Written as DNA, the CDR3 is TGTGCCAGCAGCCAGACAGTGGATAGCAATCAGCCCCAGCATTTT.

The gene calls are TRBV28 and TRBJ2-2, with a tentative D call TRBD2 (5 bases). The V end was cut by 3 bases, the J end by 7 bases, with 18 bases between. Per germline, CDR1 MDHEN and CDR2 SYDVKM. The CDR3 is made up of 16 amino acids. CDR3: CASSFQGIGSGGELFF. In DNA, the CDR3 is TGTGCCAGCAGTTTTCAAGGGATTGGGAGTGGCGGGGAGCTGTTTTTT.